Sequencing of this T cell receptor (beta chain) was carried out in a study of technical replicates of blood from several donors. The data were produced by immunoSEQ multiplex PCR, yet TCRdb's version contains in-frame clones alone and is incomplete. This table holds around 85,000 clones, 90% to 95% found once. Trimming shortened V by 3 bases and J by 9 bases, and 11 bases separated the two germline ends. CDR1 is MDHEN, CDR2 SYDVKM, per germline. There are 12 residues in the CDR3. The genes are TRBV28 and TRBJ1-2, with a possible D match to TRBD1 (6 bases). The specimen was T cells isolated from PBMCs. This clonotype was sampled from a human donor in good health. The CDR3 region is CASSLGTGSYTF. The DNA of the CDR3 is TGTGCCAGCAGTTTGGGAACAGGGAGCTACACCTTC.